A single sample is the source of the 27 T cell receptor beta chains below, sequenced in a study of blood T cell repertoires in COVID-19. TCRdb's copy holds only in-frame clones and misses some; the assay was immunoSEQ multiplex PCR. Of 130,000 or so clones listed, approximately 87% are singletons. Source material: peripheral blood. The receptors stem from a woman aged 45-65 years with acute or convalescent COVID-19.

The chain is built from TRBV7-9 and TRBJ2-3, with a possible D match to TRBD2 (6 bases). CDR1 and CDR2 from the germline V gene are SEHNR and FQNEAQ (reference sequence). The CDR3 has 15 residues. V dropped 5 bases and J dropped 1 base, with 13 bases sitting between them. The CDR3 region is CASSPWERGTDTQYF. CDR3 nucleotide sequence: TGTGCCAGCAGCCCCTGGGAGCGGGGCACAGATACGCAGTATTTT.

The chain couples TRBV21-1 to TRBJ1-5; the table calls TRBD1, which could not be checked here. TRBV21-1 is shown as a pseudogene. CDR3 length equals 13 residues. This chain's CDR3 is CATGGTGVKPQHF. CDR3 nucleotides: TGTGCCACTGGGGGGACAGGGGTGAAGCCCCAGCATTTT.

The chain combines TRBV30 with TRBJ1-2; D possibly corresponds to TRBD1 (6 bases). V dropped 0 bases and J dropped 3 bases, with 8 bases sitting between them. The CDR3 consists of 13 residues. The germline V gene encodes CDR1 GTSNPN and CDR2 SVGIG (reference sequence). CDR3 nucleotide sequence: TGTGCCTGGAGTGTAGGGGGACACTATGGCTACACCTTC. It codes for CAWSVGGHYGYTF.

The chain joins TRBV7-2 to TRBJ2-2; 8 positions agree with TRBD2. The J segment lost 5 bases and the V segment lost 2 bases, leaving 7 bases of the junction unmatched. Germline V gene sequence: CDR1 SGHTA, CDR2 FQGNSA. The CDR3 spans 16 residues. For the CDR3, the DNA is TGTGCCAGCAGCTTAAATAGCGGGAAAATGACCGGGGAGCTGTTTTTT. Translation: CASSLNSGKMTGELFF.

CDR3 bases: TGCGCCAGCAGCCGCCGGACAGGCCTCTGGGAGCAGTACTTC. This gives the protein CASSRRTGLWEQYF. The chain employs TRBV4-3 and TRBJ2-7, with 7 bases lining up with TRBD1. This CDR3 is built from 14 residues. V lost 4 bases, J lost 7 bases, and 10 bases stayed unmatched. Per germline, CDR1 LGHNA and CDR2 YSLEER.

This chain uses TRBV3-1 (or the pseudogene TRBV3-2) with TRBJ2-3; 8 bases map to TRBD2. CDR1 LGHDT and CDR2 YNNKEL come from the germline V gene (reference sequence). The V segment lost 1 base and the J segment 3 bases; nucleotides outside the gene matches: 3. There are 15 residues in the CDR3. This CDR3 reads CASSQVTSATDTQYF. CDR3 nucleotide sequence: TGTGCCAGCAGCCAAGTGACTAGCGCAACAGATACGCAGTATTTT.

This clone showed up just a few times. The J gene is TRBJ2-7, the V gene TRBV4-1; the match to TRBD1 covers 7 bases. Germline CDR1 and CDR2: MGHRA and YSYEKL. The CDR3 totals 16 residues. The V and J ends lost 4 bases and 2 bases, in that order; junction bases with no gene match: 11. CDR3 in DNA: TGCGCCAGCAGCCTAGGAGACAGGGTTTTACCCTACGAGCAGTACTTC. It encodes CASSLGDRVLPYEQYF.

DNA for the CDR3: TGTGCCAGTAGTATGTCCTACAGCTCCTACAATGAGCAGTTCTTC. Protein product: CASSMSYSSYNEQFF. The V and J genes are TRBV19 and TRBJ2-1; D call uncertain. V was cut by 3 bases and J by 0 bases, with 9 bases left in between. Germline lookup yields CDR1 LNHDA and CDR2 SQIVND (reference sequence). The CDR3 contains 15 residues.

This sequence joins TRBV12-5 and TRBJ2-2; 7 bases align to TRBD2. Germline V gene sequence: CDR1 LGHNT, CDR2 FRNRAP. With 5 bases clipped from V and 0 bases from J, the junction kept 6 bases outside the gene matches. This CDR3 has 16 amino acids. CDR3 residues: CASGPWGGSNTGELFF. The CDR3 bases are TGTGCTAGTGGTCCATGGGGAGGGTCGAACACCGGGGAGCTGTTTTTT.

J is TRBJ1-2 and V is TRBV10-3; tentatively, D is TRBD1 (6 bases). The V and J ends lost 6 bases and 0 bases respectively, with 11 bases between them. The CDR3 runs to 14 residues. CDR1 ENHRY and CDR2 SYGVKD come from the germline V gene. The DNA of the CDR3 is TGTGCCATCAGCCAAGGACAGCCTAACTATGGCTACACCTTC. Protein: CAISQGQPNYGYTF.

The V and J genes are TRBV7-2 and TRBJ2-1; possible D gene TRBD2, 5 bases. This CDR3 has 11 amino acids. V was shortened by 4 bases and J by 12 bases, with 10 bases between the two germline ends. Germline V CDR1 and CDR2: SGHTA, FQGNSA. Here the CDR3 DNA reads TGTGCCAGCAGCTCAAGCGGAGGGCAGTTCTTC. It specifies CASSSSGGQFF.

The chain uses TRBV14 and TRBJ1-2, with TRBD1 matching over 12 bases. This CDR3 has 14 residues. The germline V gene encodes CDR1 SGHDN and CDR2 FVKESK. V shed 4 bases, J shed 4 bases, and the junction held 1 base outside the gene matches. CDR3 amino acids: CASSRDRGPYGYTF. In nucleotides, the CDR3 is TGTGCCAGCAGCCGGGACAGGGGGCCCTATGGCTACACCTTC.

This clone was detected once. The CDR3 DNA sequence: TGTGCCAGCAGCCTAAGGACTAGCGGGAGGGCCGGGTCCTACAATGAGCAGTTCTTC. Amino acids: CASSLRTSGRAGSYNEQFF. V is TRBV11-3 and J is TRBJ2-1; 15 positions agree with TRBD2. The CDR3 covers 19 residues. The V gene end was trimmed by 5 bases and the J gene end by 1 base; junction bases not matched to a gene: 9. In germline, CDR1 is SGHNT, CDR2 YENEEA.

This clone was observed a single time. The J gene is TRBJ2-1, the V gene TRBV18, with a possible D match to TRBD1 (6 bases). Trimming took off 2 bases at V and 5 bases at J, with 13 bases between the two ends. The CDR3 covers 15 residues. CDR1 and CDR2 from the germline V gene are KGHSH and LQKENI. The CDR3 region has the DNA TGTGCCAGCTCACCATCTTCACAGGGAAACAATGAGCAGTTCTTC. Translated: CASSPSSQGNNEQFF.

In its sample, this clone was seen once. The J gene is TRBJ1-1, the V gene TRBV7-2, with TRBD1 matching 7 bases. The ends lost 5 bases at V and 0 bases at J; junction bases unmatched: 6. CDR3 length: 15 residues. Germline assignment: CDR1 SGHTA and CDR2 FQGNSA. The CDR3 nucleotides are TGTGCCAGCAGCGCCCAGGGGGGCATGAACACTGAAGCTTTCTTT. Protein: CASSAQGGMNTEAFF.

The V call is TRBV7-9, the J call TRBJ1-1, with a weak D call TRBD1 (5 bases). V lost 6 bases, J lost 0 bases, and 14 bases lay in between. The CDR3 contains 15 residues. Germline loops: CDR1 SEHNR, CDR2 FQNEAQ (reference sequence). This CDR3 is CASSIGVRMNTEAFF. DNA for the CDR3: TGTGCCAGCAGTATAGGGGTTCGCATGAACACTGAAGCTTTCTTT.

The rearrangement links TRBV4-1 to TRBJ1-6, with TRBD1 identical over 10 bases. J lost 8 bases, V lost 1 base, and 5 bases had no gene match. The CDR3 has 16 amino acids. Germline assignment: CDR1 MGHRA and CDR2 YSYEKL. CDR3 nucleotides: TGCGCCAGCAGCCAAGTGGGGACAGGGGTATATTCACCCCTCCACTTT. Protein sequence: CASSQVGTGVYSPLHF.

This clone has only a few counts. The gene calls are TRBV30 and TRBJ2-2, with D possibly being TRBD2 (6 bases). This CDR3 comprises 13 residues. CDR1 GTSNPN and CDR2 SVGIG come from the germline V gene (reference sequence). Trimming took 1 base from V and 8 from J, leaving 11 bases between them. In nucleotides, the CDR3 is TGTGCCTGGAGTGGGGGACTCTTAGGGGAGCTGTTTTTT. Protein product: CAWSGGLLGELFF.

V usage is TRBV20-1 and J usage is TRBJ2-1; maybe TRBD2 (6 bases). The CDR3 loop spans 15 amino acids. Per germline, CDR1 DFQATT and CDR2 SNEGSKA (reference sequence). The V gene lost 3 bases and the J gene lost 5 bases, with 17 bases spanning the gap. The CDR3 loop is CSASGRAGPNNEQFF. CDR3 DNA: TGCAGTGCTAGTGGTAGGGCGGGGCCCAACAATGAGCAGTTCTTC.

The rearrangement uses TRBV7-2 and TRBJ1-1, with D unclear. CDR1 and CDR2 from the germline V gene are SGHTA and FQGNSA. The CDR3 has 13 residues. Trimming took off 1 base at V and 3 bases at J, with 6 bases between the two ends. CDR3 sequence: CASSLVRDTEAFF. The CDR3 DNA sequence: TGTGCCAGCAGCTTAGTCCGGGACACTGAAGCTTTCTTT.

The chain combines TRBV30 with TRBJ2-7; a weak D match, TRBD2 (5 bases). CDR3 length: 15 amino acids. CDR1 and CDR2 (germline): GTSNPN, SVGIG (reference sequence). Trimming took 6 bases from V and 6 from J, leaving 24 bases between them. DNA for the CDR3: TGTGCCTGTATGGGGAAAAATTCTAAAGCGGTCGAGCAGTACTTC. It specifies CACMGKNSKAVEQYF.

This rearrangement joins TRBV20-1 to TRBJ1-1, with a weak D call TRBD1 (6 bases). The V and J ends lost 3 bases and 5 bases respectively, with 16 bases between them. The germline CDR1 and CDR2 sequences are DFQATT and SNEGSKA (reference sequence). The length of the CDR3 is 14 residues. CDR3 nucleotides: TGCAGTGCTAGTGCCCAGGGGCGCGGGACTGAAGCTTTCTTT. Amino acid sequence: CSASAQGRGTEAFF.

V and J are TRBV18 and TRBJ2-1; 7 bases are shared with TRBD1. With V trimmed by 4 bases and J by 6 bases, 6 bases remained unmatched. Per germline, CDR1 KGHSH and CDR2 LQKENI. CDR3 length: 14 residues. The CDR3 spells CASSQAGGINEQFF. CDR3 coding DNA: TGTGCCAGCTCACAGGCAGGGGGTATCAATGAGCAGTTCTTC.

This chain connects TRBV3-1 (or the pseudogene TRBV3-2) to TRBJ2-5; TRBD2 matches 7 bases. This CDR3 spans 15 amino acids. V was clipped by 5 bases and J by 9 bases; unmatched bases: 15. Germline values: CDR1 LGHDT, CDR2 YNNKEL (reference sequence). The CDR3 DNA follows: TGTGCCAGCAGCTATGGCAGGGAGGGGAGCGGGTCCCAGTACTTC. Encoded protein: CASSYGREGSGSQYF.

V usage is TRBV5-4 and J usage is TRBJ2-1, with D possibly TRBD2 on 7 matching bases. This CDR3 has 15 residues. V lost 0 bases, J lost 8 bases, and 15 bases lay in between. Per the germline V gene, CDR1 is SGHNT and CDR2 is YYREEE (reference sequence). The CDR3 DNA reads as TGTGCCAGCAGCTTGGAAGGGGGGGCCTGGGATGAGCAGTTCTTC. Its protein is CASSLEGGAWDEQFF.

As DNA, the CDR3 is TGTGCCAGCAGCGTAGATCGTGCGGGGTATCGTAATTCACCCCTCCACTTT. This translates into CASSVDRAGYRNSPLHF. V gene TRBV9 combines with J gene TRBJ1-6; D uncertain. V was pared by 0 bases and J by 6 bases, with 16 bases between. CDR3 length equals 17 residues. Germline V gene sequence: CDR1 SGDLS, CDR2 YYNGEE. The full variable domain, rest sourced from reference TRBV9 and TRBJ1-6, is DSGVTQTPKHLITATGQRVTLRCSPRSGDLSVYWYQQSLDQGLQFLIQYYNGEERAKGNILERFSAQQFPDLHSELNLSSLELGDSALYFCASSVDRAGYRNSPLHFGNGTRLTVT.

This chain uses TRBV19 with TRBJ1-6, with D tentatively TRBD1 (5 bases). The CDR3 runs to 15 residues. Trimming shortened V by 7 bases and J by 10 bases, and 20 bases separated the two germline ends. Germline values: CDR1 LNHDA, CDR2 SQIVND (reference sequence). Here the CDR3 reads CASTLQASFQSPLHF. CDR3 in DNA: TGTGCCAGTACCTTACAGGCCAGTTTTCAATCACCCCTCCACTTT.